This section outlines one T cell receptor beta chain sequence together with its context. The target antigen is unknown. The data were taken from a study of PD-1 blockade in classical Hodgkin lymphoma. General study results and limits: It was reported that newly diagnosed patients had less baseline TCR diversity than healthy donors. Although disease activity or prior therapy may be involved, causes of the repertoire differences remain undefined.

The germline gives CDR1 SGHKS, CDR2 YYEKEE (reference sequence). Trimming took 3 bases from V and 2 from J, leaving 12 bases between them. The CDR3 is 14 residues long. Documented time point: cycle 4 day 1 (C4D1), after five to seven weeks of nivolumab. Each and every patient relapsed after autologous stem cell transplantation, and patients got differing brentuximab vedotin exposure. Best responses were complete response, partial response or progressive disease. Clones were sequenced by immunoSEQ multiplex PCR, and TCRdb holds only the in-frame ones, with some missing. Of 75,000 to 100,000 clones in the sample, 93% were seen once.

V and J are TRBV5-5 and TRBJ2-7, with D possibly called TRBD1 or TRBD2 (5 bases each). The clonotype originates from a human donor with classical Hodgkin lymphoma. Sequenced material: peripheral blood mononuclear cells (PBMCs), taken before the fourth cycle of nivolumab. CDR3 DNA: TGTGCCAGCAGCTCGAGGCAGGGACCCTACGAGCAGTACTTC. Encoded protein: CASSSRQGPYEQYF.